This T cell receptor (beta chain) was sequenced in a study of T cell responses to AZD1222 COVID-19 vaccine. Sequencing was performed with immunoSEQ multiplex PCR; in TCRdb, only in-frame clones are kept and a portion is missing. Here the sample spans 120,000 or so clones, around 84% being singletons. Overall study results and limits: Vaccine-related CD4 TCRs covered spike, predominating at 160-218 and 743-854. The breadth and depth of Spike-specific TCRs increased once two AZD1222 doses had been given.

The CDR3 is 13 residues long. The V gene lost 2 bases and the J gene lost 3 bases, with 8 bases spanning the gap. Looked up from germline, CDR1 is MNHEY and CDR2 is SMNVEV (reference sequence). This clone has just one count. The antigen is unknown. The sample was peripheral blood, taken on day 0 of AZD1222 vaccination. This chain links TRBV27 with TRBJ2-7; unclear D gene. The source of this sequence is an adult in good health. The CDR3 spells CASSLTAFYEQYF. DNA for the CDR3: TGTGCCAGCAGTTTAACAGCGTTCTACGAGCAGTACTTC.